This T cell receptor beta chain was obtained from a study of molecular identifiers for immune sequencing clone quantification. Study results and limitations: Highly expanded clone sizes could be underestimated through barcode sharing by identical TCR molecules.

TCRdb recomputed calls from the PCR reads with MiXCR, one row per CDR3 protein. The table includes over 550,000 distinct CDR3 sequences, 25% detected once. Sorted inputs of about 20,000 to 1,000,000 cells, with 10%, 30% or 50% RNA, yielded naive CD8 libraries. The authors sorted naive CD8 T cells as CD8+CD4-CCR7+CD45RA+. This clonotype showed up just a few times. Its antigen is still unknown. The CDR3 runs to 14 residues. Trimming removed 1 base at V and 5 bases at J, with 12 bases between. Germline CDR1 is SGHNT and CDR2 is YYREEE (reference sequence). Specimen: naive CD8+ T cells from blood, with Jurkat cell RNA spiked in. Subset denoted: FACS-sorted CD8+CD4-CCR7+CD45RA+ naive T cells. The source is a human donor in good health. Some libraries in this study had Jurkat cell RNA spiked in. This chain uses TRBV5-4 with TRBJ2-5, with D unresolved. The CDR3 DNA follows: TGTGCCAGCAGCTTGTCATTCGATGTGGAGACCCAGTACTTC. Translated: CASSLSFDVETQYF.